The 30 T cell receptor beta chains given below trace back to one sample, sequenced in a study of identical twins. TCRdb itself ran the 5' RACE reads through MiXCR, one entry per CDR3 protein. This table has more than 600,000 distinct CDR3 sequences, 18% appearing once. The same specimen was also included in a second study, on T cells expressing NK-cell markers.

Source material: PBMCs. Receptor source: a woman aged 18-30 years in good health.

The J gene is TRBJ2-1, the V gene TRBV3-1; D gene unclear. Germline V gives CDR1 LGHDT, CDR2 YNNKEL (reference sequence). This CDR3 region has 12 residues. V lost 1 base and J lost 11, with 9 bases in between. CDR3 residues: CASSQGPTKQFF. CDR3 nucleotides: TGTGCCAGCAGCCAAGGGCCGACCAAGCAGTTCTTC.

The chain recombines TRBV15 with TRBJ2-3; either TRBD1 or TRBD2 may fit D (6 bases each). The germline V gene encodes CDR1 LNHNV and CDR2 YYDKDF (reference sequence). The CDR3 length is 13 residues. V lost 0 bases and J 10 bases, leaving 11 bases between the germline ends. Here the CDR3 reads CATSRDVGGAQYF. In nucleotides, the CDR3 is TGTGCCACCAGCAGAGATGTCGGGGGCGCGCAGTATTTT.

The chain is built from TRBV15 and TRBJ2-4, with D perhaps assigned TRBD1 or TRBD2 (5 bases each). V lost 3 bases and J lost 4, with 10 bases in between. The CDR3 has 14 amino acids. Germline CDR1 reads LNHNV; CDR2 reads YYDKDF (reference sequence). The DNA of the CDR3 is TGTGCCACCAGCAGCGGGACGGCTAAAAACATTCAGTACTTC. This encodes CATSSGTAKNIQYF.

The chain links TRBV6-1 to TRBJ1-5, with D uncertain. This CDR3 is built from 16 residues. CDR1 MNHNS and CDR2 SASEGT come from the germline V gene. V lost 6 bases and J 1 base, leaving 16 bases between the germline ends. CDR3 coding DNA: TGTGCCAGCAGCCCGCGCGGCGGGATGAGCAATCAGCCCCAGCATTTT. It yields the protein CASSPRGGMSNQPQHF.

This clonotype occurred many times. This chain links TRBV7-6 with TRBJ1-3; unclear D gene. The CDR3 runs to 14 residues. V lost 2 bases and J 4 bases, leaving 9 bases between the germline ends. The germline gives CDR1 SGHVS, CDR2 FNYEAQ. In DNA, the CDR3 is TGTGCCAGCAGCTTAACGGGTAGAGGAAACACCATATATTTT. It specifies CASSLTGRGNTIYF.

This clonotype appeared a few times. The chain recombines TRBV6-5 with TRBJ2-7; 13 bases line up with TRBD2. Germline assignment: CDR1 MNHEY and CDR2 SVGAGI. This CDR3 has 17 amino acids. The V gene end was trimmed by 1 base and the J gene end by 1 base; junction bases not matched to a gene: 4. CDR3 loop: CASSYYPGLAGSYEQYF. Written as DNA, the CDR3 is TGTGCCAGCAGTTACTATCCGGGACTAGCGGGATCCTACGAGCAGTACTTC.

This clonotype was detected a few times. This chain uses TRBV20-1 with TRBJ1-4, with D hard to call. Per germline, CDR1 DFQATT and CDR2 SNEGSKA (reference sequence). V was cut by 6 bases and J by 8 bases, with 7 bases left in between. This CDR3 has 10 amino acids. The chain's CDR3 is CSARTEKLFF. CDR3 sequence (DNA): TGCAGTGCGAGGACGGAAAAACTGTTTTTT.

This clonotype has just a few counts. This chain joins TRBV12-3 or TRBV12-4 and TRBJ2-1; 7 bases are a match to TRBD2. The CDR3 has 13 amino acids. The V and J ends lost 2 bases and 16 bases, in that order; junction bases with no gene match: 11. The CDR3 bases are TGTGCCAGCAGTTTAAGCCTAGCGGTCCCTGTTTTCTTC. This encodes CASSLSLAVPVFF.

This rearrangement joins TRBV29-1 to TRBJ2-7; 7 positions match TRBD2. The CDR3 is 11 residues long. Unmatched junction bases numbered 5, after V lost 7 bases and J lost 5 bases. Germline lookup yields CDR1 SQVTM and CDR2 ANQGSEA. For the CDR3, the DNA is TGCAGCGAGCAAACTAGCGACGAGCAGTACTTC. This sequence encodes CSEQTSDEQYF.

The rearrangement joins TRBV5-1 to TRBJ2-7; no firm D call. Trimming removed 5 bases at V and 6 bases at J, with 12 bases between. This CDR3 is 12 amino acids long. Germline V lookup: CDR1 SGHRS, CDR2 YFSETQ. In nucleotides, the CDR3 is TGCGCCAGCAGACAACCCCCCGGCGAGCAGTACTTC. Encoded protein: CASRQPPGEQYF.

This clonotype turned up a few times. The chain uses TRBV27 and TRBJ2-7, with D perhaps assigned TRBD1 or TRBD2 (6 bases each). Trimming left V 5 bases short and J 5 bases short, with 19 bases between. Germline loops: CDR1 MNHEY, CDR2 SMNVEV (reference sequence). This CDR3 spans 15 amino acids. The CDR3 sequence: CASSQQGGLTNEQYF. The CDR3 DNA is TGTGCCAGCAGTCAACAGGGAGGTTTGACCAACGAGCAGTACTTC.

In its sample, this clonotype was seen a few times. The CDR3 DNA reads as TGTGCCAGCAGCGTGGGGGCTAGCGGGGCTACTAGCTCCTACGAGCAGTACTTC. This sequence encodes CASSVGASGATSSYEQYF. The chain uses TRBV9 and TRBJ2-7; 9 nucleotides agree with TRBD2. This CDR3 has 18 residues. V lost 2 bases, J lost 0 bases, and 12 bases stayed unmatched. CDR1 is SGDLS, CDR2 YYNGEE, per germline. The full variable domain, completed using reference TRBV9 and TRBJ2-7, is DSGVTQTPKHLITATGQRVTLRCSPRSGDLSVYWYQQSLDQGLQFLIQYYNGEERAKGNILERFSAQQFPDLHSELNLSSLELGDSALYFCASSVGASGATSSYEQYFGPGTRLTVT.

This chain links TRBV7-6 with TRBJ2-7; unclear D gene. The CDR3 contains 14 residues. The ends were cut back, 1 base at V and 3 bases at J, with 10 bases in the middle. Germline CDR1 SGHVS, CDR2 FNYEAQ. Written as DNA, the CDR3 is TGTGCCAGCAGCTTAGGGTCGCGTGACTACGAGCAGTACTTC. Protein product: CASSLGSRDYEQYF. Drawing the rest from reference TRBV7-6 and TRBJ2-7, the complete variable domain is GAGVSQSPRYKVTKRGQDVALRCDPISGHVSLYWYRQALGQGPEFLTYFNYEAQQDKSGLPNDRFSAERPEGSISTLTIQRTEQRDSAMYRCASSLGSRDYEQYFGPGTRLTVT.

There are a few counts of this clonotype. This sequence joins TRBV12-3 or TRBV12-4 and TRBJ1-2, with D possibly being TRBD1 (5 bases). The length of the CDR3 is 15 residues. Trimming pared 2 bases from V and 7 bases from J, leaving 17 bases between. The CDR3 region is CASSLIWGSGGGYTF. The CDR3 DNA sequence: TGTGCCAGCAGTTTAATCTGGGGCTCGGGGGGTGGCTACACCTTC.

The table lists this clonotype with many counts. V is TRBV12-3 or TRBV12-4 and J is TRBJ1-2; D call uncertain. The CDR3 consists of 15 residues. V dropped 3 bases and J dropped 2 bases, with 13 bases sitting between them. The CDR3 is CASSLRSGENYGYTF. CDR3 nucleotide sequence: TGTGCCAGCAGTTTGAGATCGGGAGAGAACTATGGCTACACCTTC.

This sequence joins TRBV20-1 and TRBJ1-6; TRBD1 aligns across 8 bases. There are 14 residues in the CDR3. Trimming took 5 bases from V and 4 from J; bases not matched to a gene: 4. Per the germline V gene, CDR1 is DFQATT and CDR2 is SNEGSKA (reference sequence). CDR3 amino acids: CSALGQGYNSPLHF. For the CDR3, the DNA is TGCAGTGCTCTCGGACAGGGTTATAATTCACCCCTCCACTTT.

The chain uses TRBV6-6 and TRBJ2-3; unclear D gene. V was shortened by 10 bases and J by 2 bases, with 10 bases between the two germline ends. The CDR3 totals 12 residues. Germline V gives CDR1 MNHNY, CDR2 SVGAGI (reference sequence). The CDR3 loop reads CATRFPTDTQYF. For the CDR3, the DNA is TGTGCCACCAGGTTTCCCACAGATACGCAGTATTTT.

Ten or more counts support this clonotype. V gene TRBV6-1 combines with J gene TRBJ2-1; 8 positions match TRBD2. The CDR3 length is 15 residues. Germline CDR1 and CDR2: MNHNS and SASEGT. The V and J ends lost 7 bases and 9 bases, in that order; junction bases with no gene match: 14. The CDR3 region is CASTPWGTRGGEQFF. DNA of the CDR3: TGTGCCAGCACCCCCTGGGGGACTAGGGGCGGTGAGCAGTTCTTC.

This clonotype was recorded at least ten times. The CDR3 spells CASSLGGPQHF. In DNA, the CDR3 is TGTGCCAGCAGTCTCGGGGGGCCCCAGCATTTT. J is TRBJ1-5 and V is TRBV12-3 or TRBV12-4, with D possibly TRBD1 on 5 matching bases. This CDR3 is built from 11 residues. The ends were cut back, 5 bases at V and 9 bases at J, with 8 bases in the middle.

This clonotype occurred a few times. The chain uses TRBV4-2 and TRBJ2-5; the D call may be TRBD1 or TRBD2 (5 bases each). Trimming took off 1 base at V and 5 bases at J, with 20 bases between the two ends. Germline loops: CDR1 LGHNA, CDR2 YNFKEQ. The CDR3 length is 17 residues. CDR3: CASSQGGPGRREETQYF. CDR3 coding DNA: TGTGCCAGCAGCCAAGGGGGACCAGGCAGACGAGAGGAGACCCAGTACTTC.

This clonotype was seen a few times. The V gene is TRBV12-3 or TRBV12-4, the J gene TRBJ2-4; no definite D call. The germline V and J ends were trimmed by 3 bases and 8 bases, with 11 bases remaining between them. The CDR3 spans 13 residues. CDR3 region: CASSFKGSDIQYF. The CDR3 DNA reads TGTGCCAGCAGTTTTAAGGGTTCAGACATTCAGTACTTC.

V and J are TRBV20-1 and TRBJ1-1; D remains unclear. Trimming cost V 4 bases and J 3 bases, with 15 bases left between them. The CDR3 has 14 amino acids. CDR1 is DFQATT, CDR2 SNEGSKA, per germline (reference sequence). Here the CDR3 reads CSAIKLGRDTEAFF. CDR3 nucleotides: TGCAGTGCTATAAAATTAGGGCGCGACACTGAAGCTTTCTTT.

This sequence joins TRBV6-5 and TRBJ2-1; 8 bases match TRBD2. V shed 3 bases, J shed 7 bases, and the junction held 5 bases outside the gene matches. This CDR3 contains 14 residues. Germline-derived CDR1 and CDR2 are MNHEY and SVGAGI. The CDR3: CASSYSGAFNEQFF. The CDR3 DNA reads TGTGCCAGCAGTTATAGCGGGGCTTTTAATGAGCAGTTCTTC.

The chain links TRBV12-3 or TRBV12-4 to TRBJ2-7, with TRBD2 identical over 7 bases. Trimming took 5 bases from V and 0 from J; bases not matched to a gene: 10. The CDR3 loop spans 16 amino acids. CDR3 amino acids: CASSPLWTRSSYEQYF. The CDR3 DNA is TGTGCCAGCAGTCCGCTCTGGACTAGGAGCTCCTACGAGCAGTACTTC.

This clonotype was seen ten or more times. The genes are TRBV12-3 or TRBV12-4 and TRBJ1-1; 8 positions match TRBD1. With V trimmed by 6 bases and J by 0 bases, 3 bases remained unmatched. This CDR3 is built from 14 residues. The CDR3 DNA is TGTGCCAGCAGCAGGGGACAGGTGAACACTGAAGCTTTCTTT. This translates into CASSRGQVNTEAFF.

This clonotype was seen a few times. The rearrangement joins TRBV12-3 or TRBV12-4 to TRBJ1-2; unclear D gene. This CDR3 is built from 12 residues. Deletions cut 5 bases from V and 4 bases from J, with 8 bases between. The DNA for the CDR3 is TGTGCCAGCAGTGAGGGCACCTATGGCTACACCTTC. It yields the protein CASSEGTYGYTF.

The V gene is TRBV12-3 or TRBV12-4, the J gene TRBJ2-5, with no clear D. Trimming cost V 6 bases and J 6 bases, with 11 bases left between them. The CDR3 totals 12 residues. CDR3 region: CASSVAQQTQYF. In DNA, the CDR3 is TGTGCCAGCAGCGTAGCTCAACAGACCCAGTACTTC.

The V call is TRBV30, the J call TRBJ1-6; D is possibly TRBD1 (5 bases). Germline CDR1 GTSNPN, CDR2 SVGIG (reference sequence). Deletions cut 6 bases from V and 7 bases from J, with 10 bases between. The CDR3 runs to 12 residues. CDR3 protein: CACSGGNSPLHF. The CDR3 DNA reads as TGTGCCTGCTCGGGGGGAAATTCACCCCTCCACTTT.

The J gene is TRBJ2-1, the V gene TRBV6-4; D is possibly TRBD1 or TRBD2 (6 bases each). With 0 bases removed from V and 3 bases from J, the gap between germline ends came to 12 bases. The CDR3 loop spans 16 amino acids. Germline V gene lookup returns CDR1 MRHNA and CDR2 SNTAGT. In DNA form, the CDR3 reads TGTGCCAGCAGTGACTCGACGGGGGCTTACTACAATGAGCAGTTCTTC. It yields the protein CASSDSTGAYYNEQFF.

This clonotype was seen more than once but under ten times. The chain carries TRBV20-1 and TRBJ2-7; unclear D gene. This CDR3 region has 13 residues. The germline V and J ends were trimmed by 0 bases and 5 bases, with 11 bases remaining between them. Germline loops: CDR1 DFQATT, CDR2 SNEGSKA (reference sequence). This CDR3 reads CSARDRGTNEQYF. The CDR3 DNA is TGCAGTGCTAGAGATCGTGGAACCAACGAGCAGTACTTC.